This T cell receptor beta chain was retrieved from a study of naive and memory T cell subsets. Ligated cDNA underwent four rounds of PCR with nested alpha and beta constant region primers and SP2. MiXCR, run by TCRdb on the 5' RACE reads, gives a single entry per CDR3 protein. The profile shows 50,000 or so distinct CDR3 sequences, 7.2% of them singletons. This clonotype was counted many times. CDR1 and CDR2 from the germline V gene are MNHEY and SMNVEV (reference sequence). Trimming took off 3 bases at V and 3 bases at J, with 12 bases between the two ends. The CDR3 loop spans 15 amino acids. An oligonucleotide containing a UMI was ligated to the 3' end of TCR cDNA.

The chain recombines TRBV27 with TRBJ2-1; a weak D match, TRBD2 (6 bases). This receptor was taken from a male donor in good health. The CDR3 reads CASSFRTGDYNEQFF. The CDR3 nucleotides read TGTGCCAGCAGTTTTCGGACGGGAGACTACAATGAGCAGTTCTTC.